This paragraph reports one T cell receptor (beta chain). Its antigen is not identified. This sample was included in a study of cytomegalovirus exposure and HLA in healthy donors. Germline V lookup: CDR1 SNHLY, CDR2 FYNNEI. The CDR3 sequence is 13 residues long. V lost 7 bases, J lost 1 base, and 3 bases stayed unmatched. The study ran its PCR with 60 Vbeta and 13 Jbeta primers. Here immunoSEQ multiplex PCR was the method, and the copy in TCRdb shows in-frame clones only, minus some. Here the sample spans 37,000 or so clones, 74% being singletons. Study-level results: Association of 16,951 TCR beta sequences with HLA alleles was found at 0.05 false discovery rate in a later analysis.

The TCR was taken from a man between 25 and 39 years old in good health and CMV-seronegative. The sequenced material came from PBMCs. The chain joins TRBV2 to TRBJ1-1; 7 bases are shared with TRBD1. The CDR3 DNA is TGTGCCAGCACTGGGGACAGGAACACTGAAGCTTTCTTT. Protein: CASTGDRNTEAFF.